The 26 T cell receptor beta chains in this list originate from one sample, sequenced in a study of response to subunit inactivated influenza vaccine. TCRdb recomputed calls from the RT-PCR reads with MiXCR, one row per CDR3 protein. This table has under 950,000 distinct CDR3 sequences, roughly 20% appearing once. Specimen: PBMCs from blood, collected more than 4 days after vaccination. These receptors were taken from a man aged 45-65 years who received an inactivated influenza vaccine.

This clonotype was picked up a small number of times. The chain carries TRBV6-1 and TRBJ2-3, with D possibly matching TRBD1 (5 bases). CDR1 is MNHNS and CDR2 is SASEGT in the germline V gene. The CDR3 runs 15 residues. V was trimmed by 2 bases and J by 1 base, leaving 10 bases between them. The CDR3 region has the DNA TGTGCCAGCAGTGAACAGGGATCAGGCACAGATACGCAGTATTTT. This sequence encodes CASSEQGSGTDTQYF.

This clonotype occurred a few times. The rearrangement uses TRBV6-2 or TRBV6-3 and TRBJ2-5, with 13 bases fitting TRBD2. The CDR3 length is 19 residues. With V trimmed by 7 bases and J by 2 bases, 16 bases remained unmatched. Germline CDR1 MNHEY, CDR2 SVGEGT. CDR3 residues: CASIENPSGLAGAQETQYF. The CDR3 bases are TGTGCCAGCATCGAGAATCCCTCTGGACTAGCGGGGGCTCAAGAGACCCAGTACTTC.

The chain is built from TRBV6-2 or TRBV6-3 and TRBJ2-7, with 9 bases fitting TRBD2. Trimming at V came to 6 bases and at J to 3 bases, leaving 15 bases not matched to a gene. The CDR3 consists of 17 residues. CDR1 and CDR2 from the germline V gene are MNHEY and SVGEGT. The CDR3 protein is CASSPFGGLAGFYEQYF. The CDR3 nucleotides read TGTGCCAGCAGCCCCTTCGGAGGTCTAGCGGGGTTCTACGAGCAGTACTTC.

The chain couples TRBV11-2 to TRBJ1-4; D might be TRBD1 (6 bases). CDR1 SGHAT and CDR2 FQNNGV come from the germline V gene. The CDR3 totals 17 residues. Trimming left V 5 bases short and J 10 bases short, with 26 bases between. Here the CDR3 DNA reads TGTGCCAGCAGCCCACCCACGTACAGGGAACGAGCTGGAAAACTGTTTTTT. The encoded protein is CASSPPTYRERAGKLFF.

The chain joins TRBV12-3 or TRBV12-4 to TRBJ2-7; TRBD1 aligns across 10 bases. V gave up 4 bases and J gave up 3 bases; unmatched junction bases: 6. This CDR3 comprises 15 residues. The CDR3 DNA is TGTGCCAGCAGTTCTCCGGGACAGGGGATCTACGAGCAGTACTTC. Amino acid sequence: CASSSPGQGIYEQYF.

The rearrangement links TRBV20-1 to TRBJ2-4; unclear D gene. The CDR3 consists of 14 residues. The ends were cut back, 3 bases at V and 0 bases at J, with 9 bases in the middle. The V gene's germline CDR1 is DFQATT and CDR2 SNEGSKA (reference sequence). For the CDR3, the DNA is TGCAGTGCTAGCGGGCCCATAGCCAAAAACATTCAGTACTTC. Translation gives CSASGPIAKNIQYF.

V usage is TRBV29-1 and J usage is TRBJ2-7; maybe TRBD2 (6 bases). This CDR3 is 17 amino acids long. Germline CDR1 and CDR2: SQVTM and ANQGSEA. V was pared by 7 bases and J by 2 bases, with 27 bases between. CDR3 sequence reads: CSAKNPRSGLQTYEQYF. The CDR3 nucleotides read TGCAGCGCTAAAAACCCCCGCTCGGGACTCCAGACCTACGAGCAGTACTTC.

In this sample, this clonotype turned up many times. The chain joins TRBV4-2 to TRBJ2-1; 12 nucleotides match TRBD2. The V and J ends lost 1 base and 0 bases, in that order; junction bases with no gene match: 1. This CDR3 has 17 residues. The germline gives CDR1 LGHNA, CDR2 YNFKEQ. DNA for the CDR3: TGTGCCAGCAGCCAAGCTAGCGGGAGGGCCTCCTACAATGAGCAGTTCTTC. Its translation: CASSQASGRASYNEQFF.

This chain connects TRBV29-1 to TRBJ2-3; 12 bases fit TRBD2. The V gene end was trimmed by 4 bases and the J gene end by 7 bases; junction bases not matched to a gene: 3. The CDR3 contains 13 residues. Looked up from germline, CDR1 is SQVTM and CDR2 is ANQGSEA. The CDR3 loop reads CSVGLAGGYTQYF. The CDR3 DNA is TGCAGCGTTGGCCTAGCGGGAGGGTATACGCAGTATTTT.

V and J are TRBV2 and TRBJ2-1, with 9 bases lining up with TRBD1. This CDR3 contains 15 residues. V shed 8 bases and J 8 bases; nucleotides not matched to a gene: 13. The germline CDR1 and CDR2 sequences are SNHLY and FYNNEI. CDR3 loop: CASVSRDRVVDEQFF. In DNA, the CDR3 is TGTGCCAGCGTCAGCCGGGACAGGGTAGTGGATGAGCAGTTCTTC.

The rearrangement joins TRBV7-2 to TRBJ1-5; D is uncertain. CDR1 is SGHTA and CDR2 is FQGNSA in the germline V gene. V dropped 1 base and J dropped 7 bases, with 14 bases sitting between them. This CDR3 comprises 15 residues. CDR3 sequence reads: CASSLGPAAGQPQHF. DNA for the CDR3: TGTGCCAGCAGCTTAGGACCGGCCGCGGGACAGCCCCAGCATTTT.

This clonotype was detected ten times or more. V is TRBV3-1 and J is TRBJ2-5, with D perhaps matching TRBD1 or TRBD2 (5 bases each). Trimming left V 1 base short and J 3 bases short, with 12 bases between. Germline V gene lookup returns CDR1 LGHDT and CDR2 YNNKEL (reference sequence). The CDR3 is 15 residues long. The CDR3 protein is CASSQGWDGEETQYF. In nucleotides, the CDR3 is TGTGCCAGCAGCCAAGGCTGGGACGGCGAAGAGACCCAGTACTTC.

The chain uses TRBV20-1 and TRBJ2-3; TRBD1 matches 9 bases. The CDR3 length is 14 residues. V shed 6 bases and J 5 bases; nucleotides not matched to a gene: 9. Germline CDR1 DFQATT, CDR2 SNEGSKA (reference sequence). CDR3 sequence: CSASDRGKGDTQYF. The CDR3 DNA reads TGCAGTGCGTCAGACAGGGGGAAAGGAGATACGCAGTATTTT.

This clonotype was counted only a few times. V usage is TRBV9 and J usage is TRBJ2-3; perhaps TRBD2 as D (6 bases). This CDR3 contains 13 residues. Trimming pared 1 base from V and 9 bases from J, leaving 12 bases between. Looked up from germline, CDR1 is SGDLS and CDR2 is YYNGEE. This CDR3 reads CASSVRVRETQYF. The CDR3 region has the DNA TGTGCCAGCAGCGTAAGGGTCCGGGAGACGCAGTATTTT.

The V call is TRBV12-3 or TRBV12-4, the J call TRBJ2-3, with D maybe TRBD2 (5 bases). The CDR3 runs 14 residues. Trimming stripped 3 bases from V and 3 bases from J, with 10 bases between. The CDR3 sequence: CASSFERRTDTQYF. The CDR3, as DNA: TGTGCCAGCAGTTTTGAGCGGCGGACAGATACGCAGTATTTT.

The genes are TRBV7-9 and TRBJ2-3; 8 bases match TRBD1. CDR3 size: 17 residues. The trim removed 4 bases at V and 0 bases at J, leaving 9 bases unmatched. Germline CDR1 is SEHNR and CDR2 is FQNEAQ (reference sequence). CDR3 protein: CASSSLRTGISTDTQYF. The CDR3 DNA sequence: TGTGCCAGCAGCTCCCTGAGGACAGGGATTAGCACAGATACGCAGTATTTT. Using reference TRBV7-9 and TRBJ2-3 for the parts outside the CDR3, the full variable domain is DTGVSQNPRHKITKRGQNVTFRCDPISEHNRLYWYRQTLGQGPEFLTYFQNEAQLEKSRLLSDRFSAERPKGSFSTLEIQRTEQGDSAMYLCASSSLRTGISTDTQYFGPGTRLTVL.

The rearrangement joins TRBV7-2 to TRBJ2-1, with D perhaps given as TRBD1 or TRBD2 (5 bases each). Deletions cut 0 bases from V and 9 bases from J, with 15 bases between. Germline V gene lookup returns CDR1 SGHTA and CDR2 FQGNSA. The CDR3 has 15 residues. The CDR3 DNA follows: TGTGCCAGCAGCTTAGCAAACGGGGCCGCGAGTGAGCAGTTCTTC. Amino acid sequence: CASSLANGAASEQFF.

The chain combines TRBV4-3 with TRBJ2-2; TRBD1 matches 7 bases. The CDR3 covers 18 residues. Germline CDR1 reads LGHNA; CDR2 reads YSLEER. V shed 1 base and J 0 bases; nucleotides not matched to a gene: 8. CDR3 coding DNA: TGCGCCAGCAGCCAAGTCTACAGGGGCCTTTCGAACACCGGGGAGCTGTTTTTT. This codes for CASSQVYRGLSNTGELFF.

This clonotype was detected a few times. This chain connects TRBV5-6 to TRBJ2-3, with a weak D call TRBD2 (6 bases). CDR1 is SGHDT, CDR2 YYEEEE, per germline. This CDR3 spans 14 amino acids. Trimming took off 4 bases at V and 8 bases at J, with 17 bases between the two ends. DNA for the CDR3: TGTGCCAGCAGCCCCCCGCGAGGAGCGGGTACGCAGTATTTT. Its protein product is CASSPPRGAGTQYF.

A few counts support this clonotype. The chain has TRBV20-1 and TRBJ2-7, with D hard to call. The CDR3 sequence is 14 residues long. V lost 6 bases and J lost 1, with 16 bases in between. Germline V CDR1 and CDR2: DFQATT, SNEGSKA (reference sequence). In DNA form, the CDR3 reads TGCAGTGCCAGACCCGGGTCAGCGTCCTACGAGCAGTACTTC. Residues: CSARPGSASYEQYF.

This chain uses TRBV6-2 or TRBV6-3 with TRBJ2-3; the D gene could be TRBD1 or TRBD2 (5 bases each). CDR1 MNHEY and CDR2 SVGEGT come from the germline V gene. V was trimmed by 4 bases and J by 2 bases, leaving 16 bases between them. The CDR3 has 16 residues. The CDR3: CASSSYGTFATDTQYF. CDR3 DNA: TGTGCCAGCAGTTCCTACGGGACGTTCGCCACAGATACGCAGTATTTT.

This clonotype was seen a few times. V is TRBV6-5 and J is TRBJ2-7, with TRBD1 matching over 10 bases. Germline lookup yields CDR1 MNHEY and CDR2 SVGAGI. Unmatched junction bases numbered 10, after V lost 1 base and J lost 4 bases. CDR3 length: 17 amino acids. DNA for the CDR3: TGTGCCAGCAGTTACTTCGCGGGACAGGGGTCAAGGTACGAGCAGTACTTC. This encodes CASSYFAGQGSRYEQYF.

The chain is built from TRBV20-1 and TRBJ2-3, with TRBD2 matching 8 bases. The CDR3 has 16 amino acids. V gave up 2 bases and J gave up 2 bases; unmatched junction bases: 9. CDR1 is DFQATT, CDR2 SNEGSKA, per germline (reference sequence). The CDR3 loop reads CSARIPRGGFTDTQYF. DNA for the CDR3: TGCAGTGCTAGAATCCCCCGCGGGGGGTTCACAGATACGCAGTATTTT.

This clonotype occurred a few times. The rearrangement links TRBV5-5 to TRBJ2-7, with a possible D match to TRBD1 (6 bases). The germline V gene has CDR1 SGHKS and CDR2 YYEKEE (reference sequence). With 3 bases removed from V and 2 bases from J, the gap between germline ends came to 15 bases. The CDR3 loop spans 15 amino acids. The CDR3 is CASSSRGPRTYEQYF. As DNA, the CDR3 is TGTGCCAGCAGCTCCAGGGGACCGAGGACCTACGAGCAGTACTTC. The variable domain in full, completed from reference TRBV5-5 and TRBJ2-7, reads DAGVTQSPTHLIKTRGQQVTLRCSPISGHKSVSWYQQVLGQGPQFIFQYYEKEERGRGNFPDRFSARQFPNYSSELNVNALLLGDSALYLCASSSRGPRTYEQYFGPGTRLTVT.

Many counts were recorded for this clonotype. The chain has TRBV12-3 or TRBV12-4 and TRBJ2-4; possibly TRBD1 or TRBD2 for D (5 bases each). V gave up 1 base and J gave up 4 bases, with 17 bases separating them. The CDR3 extends over 17 amino acids. Here the CDR3 DNA reads TGTGCCAGCAGTTTAGAGAGGGTCCAGGGCCTAAAAAACATTCAGTACTTC. Translating it yields CASSLERVQGLKNIQYF.

This clonotype came up many times. The chain couples TRBV24-1 to TRBJ2-2; D may be TRBD1 or TRBD2 (5 bases each). The V gene lost 3 bases and the J gene lost 5 bases, with 15 bases spanning the gap. CDR1 is KGHDR and CDR2 is SFDVKD in the germline V gene. The CDR3 totals 16 residues. The CDR3 region has the DNA TGTGCCACCAGTGATGCCCGGGACCGCATAACCGGGGAGCTGTTTTTT. Amino acid sequence: CATSDARDRITGELFF.